This T cell receptor beta chain came from a study of graft-versus-host responses after intestinal transplantation. CDR3 size: 13 residues. The germline V gene has CDR1 MNHEY and CDR2 SVGAGI. V was cut by 2 bases and J by 4 bases, with 6 bases left in between. Study-wide results and limits: Detection of GvH clones occurred in recipient marrow, and some had their first appearance in ileum or blood. Across patients carrying graft-donor T cell macrochimerism, allografts held high graft-versus-host to host-versus-graft clonal ratios.

The repertoire was sequenced with immunoSEQ multiplex PCR; TCRdb's copy has only in-frame clones and lacks some. The sample yields some 100,000 clones, 90% to 95% seen once. As concerns this clone: Antigen specificity is unknown.

The sequence was obtained from a human donor who received an intestinal transplant. Material: unstimulated CD8+ T cells sorted from spleen or lymph node cells, obtained before intestinal transplant. The V and J genes are TRBV6-5 and TRBJ1-5; D is unclear. Here the CDR3 DNA reads TGTGCCAGCAGTTACACCCTAAATCAGCCCCAGCATTTT. This sequence encodes CASSYTLNQPQHF.